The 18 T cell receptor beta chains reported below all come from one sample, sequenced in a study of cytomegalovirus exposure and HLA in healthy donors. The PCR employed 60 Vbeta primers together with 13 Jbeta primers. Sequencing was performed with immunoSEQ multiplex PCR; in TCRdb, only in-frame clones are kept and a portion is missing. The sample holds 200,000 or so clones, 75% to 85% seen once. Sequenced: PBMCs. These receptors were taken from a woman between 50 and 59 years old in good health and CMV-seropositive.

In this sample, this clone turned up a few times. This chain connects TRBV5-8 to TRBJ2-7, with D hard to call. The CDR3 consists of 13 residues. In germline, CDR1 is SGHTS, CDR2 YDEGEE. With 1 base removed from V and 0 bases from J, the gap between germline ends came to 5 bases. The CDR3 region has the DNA TGTGCCAGCAGCTTGCAGGACTCCTACGAGCAGTACTTC. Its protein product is CASSLQDSYEQYF. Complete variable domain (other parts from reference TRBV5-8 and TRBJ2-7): EAGVTQSPTHLIKTRGQQATLRCSPISGHTSVYWYQQALGLGLQFLLWYDEGEERNRGNFPPRFSGRQFPNYSSELNVNALELEDSALYLCASSLQDSYEQYFGPGTRLTVT.

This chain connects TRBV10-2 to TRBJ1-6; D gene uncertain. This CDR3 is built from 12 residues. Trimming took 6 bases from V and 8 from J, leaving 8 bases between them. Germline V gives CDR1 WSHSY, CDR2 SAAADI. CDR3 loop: CASREQYSPLHF. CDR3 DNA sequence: TGCGCCAGCAGAGAACAGTATTCACCCCTCCACTTT.

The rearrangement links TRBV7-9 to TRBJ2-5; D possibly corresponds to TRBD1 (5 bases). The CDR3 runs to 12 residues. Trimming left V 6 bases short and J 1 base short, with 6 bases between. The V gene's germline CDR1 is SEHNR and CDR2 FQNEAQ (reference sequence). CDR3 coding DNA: TGTGCCAGCAGTGACAGCCAAGAGACCCAGTACTTC. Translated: CASSDSQETQYF.

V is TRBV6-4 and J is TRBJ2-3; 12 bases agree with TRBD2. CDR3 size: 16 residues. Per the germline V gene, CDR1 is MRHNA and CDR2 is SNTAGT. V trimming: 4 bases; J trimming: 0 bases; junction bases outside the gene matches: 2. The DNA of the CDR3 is TGTGCCAGCAGTGCCGGGACTAGCGGGAGCACAGATACGCAGTATTTT. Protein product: CASSAGTSGSTDTQYF.

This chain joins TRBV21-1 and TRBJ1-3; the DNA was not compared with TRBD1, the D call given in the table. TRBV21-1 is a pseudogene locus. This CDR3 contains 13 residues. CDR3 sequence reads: CASSTRQENTIYF. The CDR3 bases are TGTGCCAGCAGCACGCGACAGGAAAACACCATATATTTT.

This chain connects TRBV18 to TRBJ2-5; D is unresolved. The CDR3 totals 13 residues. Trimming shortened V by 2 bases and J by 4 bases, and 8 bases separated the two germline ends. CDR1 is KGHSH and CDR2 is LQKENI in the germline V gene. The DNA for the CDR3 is TGTGCCAGCTCACCATCGACGGGAGAGACCCAGTACTTC. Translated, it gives CASSPSTGETQYF.

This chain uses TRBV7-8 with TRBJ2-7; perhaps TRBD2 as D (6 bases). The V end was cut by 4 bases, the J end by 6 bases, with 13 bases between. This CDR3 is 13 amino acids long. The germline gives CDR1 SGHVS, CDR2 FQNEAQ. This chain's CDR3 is CASSSGEEGEQYF. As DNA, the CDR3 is TGTGCCAGCAGCTCCGGGGAGGAGGGCGAGCAGTACTTC.

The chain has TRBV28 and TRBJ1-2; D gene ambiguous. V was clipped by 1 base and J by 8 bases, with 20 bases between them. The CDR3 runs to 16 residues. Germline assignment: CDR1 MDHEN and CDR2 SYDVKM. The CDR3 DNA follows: TGTGCCAGCAGTTTATCCGGGTCAGAGGGCGTCTGGGGCTACACCTTC. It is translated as CASSLSGSEGVWGYTF.

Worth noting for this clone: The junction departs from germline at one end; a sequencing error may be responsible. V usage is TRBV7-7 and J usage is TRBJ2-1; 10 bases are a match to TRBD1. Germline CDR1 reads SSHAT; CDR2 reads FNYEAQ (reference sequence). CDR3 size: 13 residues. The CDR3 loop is CASSLEGTGDRFF. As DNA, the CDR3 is TGTGCTAGCAGCTTAGAGGGGACAGGGGATAGGTTCTTC.

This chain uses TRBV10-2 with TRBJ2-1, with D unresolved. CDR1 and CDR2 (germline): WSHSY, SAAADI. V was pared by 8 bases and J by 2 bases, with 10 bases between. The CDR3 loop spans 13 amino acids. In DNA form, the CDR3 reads TGCGCCAGCGCTGCGGAAGCCTACAATGAGCAGTTCTTC. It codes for CASAAEAYNEQFF.

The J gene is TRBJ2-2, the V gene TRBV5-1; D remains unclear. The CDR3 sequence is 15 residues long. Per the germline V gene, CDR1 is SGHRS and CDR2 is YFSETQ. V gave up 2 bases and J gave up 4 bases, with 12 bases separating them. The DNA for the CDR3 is TGCGCCAGCAGCTTTACACAGCCAAGCACCGGGGAGCTGTTTTTT. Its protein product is CASSFTQPSTGELFF. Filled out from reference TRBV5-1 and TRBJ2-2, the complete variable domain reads KAGVTQTPRYLIKTRGQQVTLSCSPISGHRSVSWYQQTPGQGLQFLFEYFSETQRNKGNFPGRFSGRQFSNSRSEMNVSTLELGDSALYLCASSFTQPSTGELFFGEGSRLTVL.

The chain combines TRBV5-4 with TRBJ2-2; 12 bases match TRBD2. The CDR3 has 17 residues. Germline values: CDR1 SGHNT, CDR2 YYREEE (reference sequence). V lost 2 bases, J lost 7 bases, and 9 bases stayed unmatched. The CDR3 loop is CASSFKLAGGPGGELFF. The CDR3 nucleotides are TGTGCCAGCAGCTTTAAGCTAGCGGGAGGGCCGGGCGGGGAGCTGTTTTTT.

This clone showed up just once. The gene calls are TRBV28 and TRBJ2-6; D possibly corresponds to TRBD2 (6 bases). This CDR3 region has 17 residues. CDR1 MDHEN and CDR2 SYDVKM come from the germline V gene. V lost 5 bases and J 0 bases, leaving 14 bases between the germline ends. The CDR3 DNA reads TGTGCCAGCAGTAAGGGGACTTTCCTCTCTGGGGCCAACGTCCTGACTTTC. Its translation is CASSKGTFLSGANVLTF.

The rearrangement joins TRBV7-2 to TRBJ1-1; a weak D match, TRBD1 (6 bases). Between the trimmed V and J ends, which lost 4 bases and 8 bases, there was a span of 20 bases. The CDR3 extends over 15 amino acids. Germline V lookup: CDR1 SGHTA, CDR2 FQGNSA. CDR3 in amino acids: CASSYVGHGKSEAFF. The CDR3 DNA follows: TGTGCCAGCAGCTACGTGGGACACGGTAAATCCGAAGCTTTCTTT. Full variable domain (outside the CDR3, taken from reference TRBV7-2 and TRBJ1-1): GAGVSQSPSNKVTEKGKDVELRCDPISGHTALYWYRQSLGQGLEFLIYFQGNSAPDKSGLPSDRFSAERTGGSVSTLTIQRTQQEDSAVYLCASSYVGHGKSEAFFGQGTRLTVV.

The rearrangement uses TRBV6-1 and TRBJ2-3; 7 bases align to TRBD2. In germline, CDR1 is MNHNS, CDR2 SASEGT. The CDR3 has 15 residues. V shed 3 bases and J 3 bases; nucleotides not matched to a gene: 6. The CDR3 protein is CASSDAGVKTDTQYF. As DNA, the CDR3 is TGTGCCAGCAGTGACGCGGGAGTTAAGACAGATACGCAGTATTTT.

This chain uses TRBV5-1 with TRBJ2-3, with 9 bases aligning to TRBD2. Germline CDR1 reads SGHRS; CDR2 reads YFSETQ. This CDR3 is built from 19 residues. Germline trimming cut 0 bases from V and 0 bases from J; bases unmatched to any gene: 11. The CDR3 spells CASSLGVSGSSASTDTQYF. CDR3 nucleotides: TGCGCCAGCAGCTTGGGGGTTAGCGGGAGTTCCGCTAGCACAGATACGCAGTATTTT.

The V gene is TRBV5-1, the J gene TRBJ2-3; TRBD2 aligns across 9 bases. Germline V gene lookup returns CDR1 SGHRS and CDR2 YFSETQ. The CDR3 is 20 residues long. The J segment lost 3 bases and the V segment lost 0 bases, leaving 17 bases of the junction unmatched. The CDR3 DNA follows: TGCGCCAGCAGCTTGGCCAAATCTAGCGGGACGAAATATGGGACAGATACGCAGTATTTT. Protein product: CASSLAKSSGTKYGTDTQYF.

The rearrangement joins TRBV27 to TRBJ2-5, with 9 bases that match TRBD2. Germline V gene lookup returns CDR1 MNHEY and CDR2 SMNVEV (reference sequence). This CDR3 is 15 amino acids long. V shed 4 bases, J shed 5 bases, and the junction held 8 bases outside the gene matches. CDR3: CASSYSGRQGETQYF. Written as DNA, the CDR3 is TGTGCCAGCAGTTACAGCGGGAGGCAAGGGGAGACCCAGTACTTC.